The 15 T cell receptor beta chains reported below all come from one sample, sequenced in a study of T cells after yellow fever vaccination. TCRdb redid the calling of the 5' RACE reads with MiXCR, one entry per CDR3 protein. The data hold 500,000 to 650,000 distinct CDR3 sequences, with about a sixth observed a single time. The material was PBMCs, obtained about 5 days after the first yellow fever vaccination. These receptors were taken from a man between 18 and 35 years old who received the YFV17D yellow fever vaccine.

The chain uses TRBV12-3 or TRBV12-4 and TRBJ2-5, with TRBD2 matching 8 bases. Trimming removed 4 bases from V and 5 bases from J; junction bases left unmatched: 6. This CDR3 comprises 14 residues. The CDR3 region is CASSSWTSWETQYF. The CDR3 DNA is TGTGCCAGCAGTTCCTGGACTAGCTGGGAGACCCAGTACTTC.

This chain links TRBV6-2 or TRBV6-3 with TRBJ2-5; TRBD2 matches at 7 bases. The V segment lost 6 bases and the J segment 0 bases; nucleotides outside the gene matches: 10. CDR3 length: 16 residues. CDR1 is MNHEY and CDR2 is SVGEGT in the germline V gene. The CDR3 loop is CASRPNPGTNQETQYF. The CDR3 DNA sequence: TGTGCCAGCAGACCTAATCCCGGGACTAACCAAGAGACCCAGTACTTC.

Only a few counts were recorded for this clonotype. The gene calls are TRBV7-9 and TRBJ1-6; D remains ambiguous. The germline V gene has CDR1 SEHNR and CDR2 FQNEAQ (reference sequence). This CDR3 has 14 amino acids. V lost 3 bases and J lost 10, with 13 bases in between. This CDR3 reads CASSFFGEASPLHF. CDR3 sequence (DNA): TGTGCCAGCAGCTTTTTTGGGGAGGCCTCACCCCTCCACTTT.

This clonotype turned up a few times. The chain's CDR3 is CASSDGQGSGKLFF. The CDR3 DNA sequence: TGTGCCAGCAGCGACGGACAGGGGTCGGGAAAACTGTTTTTT. J is TRBJ1-4 and V is TRBV7-2; 9 bases match TRBD1. The V segment lost 5 bases and the J segment 10 bases; nucleotides outside the gene matches: 8. The germline V gene has CDR1 SGHTA and CDR2 FQGNSA. The CDR3 loop spans 14 amino acids.

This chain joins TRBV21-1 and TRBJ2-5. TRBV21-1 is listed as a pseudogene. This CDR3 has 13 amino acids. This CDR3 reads CASNKRYPETQYF. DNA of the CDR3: TGTGCCAGTAATAAAAGGTACCCGGAGACCCAGTACTTC.

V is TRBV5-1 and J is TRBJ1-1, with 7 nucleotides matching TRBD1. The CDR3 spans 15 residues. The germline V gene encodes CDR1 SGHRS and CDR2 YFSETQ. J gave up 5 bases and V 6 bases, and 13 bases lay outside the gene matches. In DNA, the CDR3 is TGCGCCAGCAACACCCTAGAGACAGGGACAACTGAAGCTTTCTTT. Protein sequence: CASNTLETGTTEAFF.

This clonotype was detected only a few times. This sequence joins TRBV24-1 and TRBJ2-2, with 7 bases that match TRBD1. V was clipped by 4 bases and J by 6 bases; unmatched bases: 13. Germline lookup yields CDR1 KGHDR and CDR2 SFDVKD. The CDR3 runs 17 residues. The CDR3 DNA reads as TGTGCCACCAGTGAACCGGGACAGCTCCTGAGACCCGGGGAGCTGTTTTTT. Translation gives CATSEPGQLLRPGELFF.

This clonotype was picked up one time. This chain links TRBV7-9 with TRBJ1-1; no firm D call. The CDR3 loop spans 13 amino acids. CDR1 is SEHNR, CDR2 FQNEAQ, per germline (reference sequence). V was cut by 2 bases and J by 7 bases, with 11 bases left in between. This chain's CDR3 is CASSLTRTNEAFF. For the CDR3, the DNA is TGTGCCAGCAGCTTAACGAGAACGAATGAAGCTTTCTTT.

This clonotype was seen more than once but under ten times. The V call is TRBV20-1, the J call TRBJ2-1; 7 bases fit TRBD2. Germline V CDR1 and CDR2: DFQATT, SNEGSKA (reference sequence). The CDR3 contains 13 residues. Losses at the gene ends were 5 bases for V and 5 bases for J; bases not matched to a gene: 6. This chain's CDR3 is CSAHSGVNNEQFF. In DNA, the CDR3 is TGCAGTGCTCACAGCGGGGTTAACAATGAGCAGTTCTTC.

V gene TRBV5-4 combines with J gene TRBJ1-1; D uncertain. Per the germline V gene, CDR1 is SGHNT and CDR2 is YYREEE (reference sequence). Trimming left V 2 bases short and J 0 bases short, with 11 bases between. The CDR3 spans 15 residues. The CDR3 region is CASSFEMGMNTEAFF. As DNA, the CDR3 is TGTGCCAGCAGCTTCGAAATGGGGATGAACACTGAAGCTTTCTTT.

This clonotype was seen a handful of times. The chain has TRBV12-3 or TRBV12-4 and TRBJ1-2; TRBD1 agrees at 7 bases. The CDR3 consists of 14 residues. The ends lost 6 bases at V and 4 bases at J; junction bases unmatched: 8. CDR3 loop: CASSPKGASYGYTF. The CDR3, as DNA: TGTGCCAGCAGCCCCAAGGGGGCTAGCTATGGCTACACCTTC.

The CDR3 DNA follows: TGTGCCAGCAGCTTAGTATCGACCAGGGGGCCTCTCTCTGGAAACACCATATATTTT. This translates into CASSLVSTRGPLSGNTIYF. The chain combines TRBV11-1 with TRBJ1-3; 8 nucleotides line up with TRBD1. Germline trimming cut 1 base from V and 0 bases from J; bases unmatched to any gene: 11. Germline CDR1 is SGHAT and CDR2 is FQDESV (reference sequence). The CDR3 sequence is 19 residues long.

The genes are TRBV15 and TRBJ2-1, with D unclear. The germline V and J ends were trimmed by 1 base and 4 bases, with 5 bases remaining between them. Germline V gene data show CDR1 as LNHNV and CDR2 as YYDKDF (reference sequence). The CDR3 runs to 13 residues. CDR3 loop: CATSRVLYNEQFF. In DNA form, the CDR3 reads TGTGCCACCAGCAGAGTGCTGTACAATGAGCAGTTCTTC.

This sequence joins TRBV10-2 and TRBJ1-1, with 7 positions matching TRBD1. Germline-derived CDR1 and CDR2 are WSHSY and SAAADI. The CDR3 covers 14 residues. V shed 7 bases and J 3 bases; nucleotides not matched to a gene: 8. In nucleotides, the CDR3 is TGCGCCAGCACAATCGACAGGGCGCACACTGAAGCTTTCTTT. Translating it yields CASTIDRAHTEAFF.

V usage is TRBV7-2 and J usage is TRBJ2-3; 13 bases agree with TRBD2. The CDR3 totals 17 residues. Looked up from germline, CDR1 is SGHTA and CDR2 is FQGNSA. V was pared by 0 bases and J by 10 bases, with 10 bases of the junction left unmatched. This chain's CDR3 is CASSLAGLAGEPWAQYF. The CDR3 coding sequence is TGTGCCAGCAGCTTAGCCGGACTAGCGGGGGAGCCGTGGGCGCAGTATTTT.